These 3 T cell receptor beta chains were all obtained from the same sample, sequenced in a study of T cells in Graves' hyperthyroidism and ophthalmopathy. Researchers took RNA transcripts and amplified the TCR beta CDR3 regions from them. In the first-round RT-PCR of the TCR CDR3, the HTBI primer set was used. In TCRdb, the multiplex PCR reads were re-called with MiXCR into one record per CDR3 protein. This table has some 250,000 distinct CDR3 sequences, about 14% appearing once. The specimen was blood. These receptors were collected from a woman in her thirties or forties with Graves' hyperthyroidism that later progressed to Graves' ophthalmopathy.

This clonotype was seen at least ten times. This sequence joins TRBV6-5 and TRBJ1-2, with D possibly being TRBD1 (6 bases). Germline V CDR1 and CDR2: MNHEY, SVGAGI. Trimming took off 0 bases at V and 3 bases at J, with 11 bases between the two ends. The CDR3 runs to 15 residues. The CDR3: CASSYSGGGHYGYTF. In nucleotides, the CDR3 is TGTGCCAGCAGTTACTCGGGGGGCGGACACTATGGCTACACCTTC.

V gene TRBV9 combines with J gene TRBJ2-3; the D gene could be TRBD1 or TRBD2 (5 bases each). The CDR3 covers 15 residues. Trimming stripped 4 bases from V and 3 bases from J, with 15 bases between. Per germline, CDR1 SGDLS and CDR2 YYNGEE. Here the CDR3 reads CASSPWDPPTDTQYF. The CDR3 DNA follows: TGTGCCAGCAGCCCTTGGGACCCACCGACAGATACGCAGTATTTT.

This clonotype was counted ten times or more. This chain uses TRBV29-1 with TRBJ2-5; possibly TRBD1 for D (5 bases). Germline CDR1 SQVTM, CDR2 ANQGSEA. Trimming removed 2 bases from V and 13 bases from J, with 20 bases in between. This CDR3 is built from 13 residues. The CDR3 sequence: CSVERGTGSGVYF. CDR3 coding DNA: TGCAGCGTTGAAAGGGGCACCGGTTCCGGCGTGTACTTC.